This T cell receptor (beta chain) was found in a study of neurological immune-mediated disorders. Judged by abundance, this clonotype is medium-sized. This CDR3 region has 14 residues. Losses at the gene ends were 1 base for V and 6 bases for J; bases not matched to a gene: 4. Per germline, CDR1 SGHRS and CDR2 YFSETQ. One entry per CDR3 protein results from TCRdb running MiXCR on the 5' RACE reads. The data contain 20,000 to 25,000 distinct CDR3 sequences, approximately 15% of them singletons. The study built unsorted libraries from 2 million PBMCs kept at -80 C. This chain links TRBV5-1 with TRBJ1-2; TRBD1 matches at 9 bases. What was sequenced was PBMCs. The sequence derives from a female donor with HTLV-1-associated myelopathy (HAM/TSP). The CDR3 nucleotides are TGCGCCAGCAGCTTGAAGGGACAGGGTAATGGCTACACCTTC. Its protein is CASSLKGQGNGYTF.